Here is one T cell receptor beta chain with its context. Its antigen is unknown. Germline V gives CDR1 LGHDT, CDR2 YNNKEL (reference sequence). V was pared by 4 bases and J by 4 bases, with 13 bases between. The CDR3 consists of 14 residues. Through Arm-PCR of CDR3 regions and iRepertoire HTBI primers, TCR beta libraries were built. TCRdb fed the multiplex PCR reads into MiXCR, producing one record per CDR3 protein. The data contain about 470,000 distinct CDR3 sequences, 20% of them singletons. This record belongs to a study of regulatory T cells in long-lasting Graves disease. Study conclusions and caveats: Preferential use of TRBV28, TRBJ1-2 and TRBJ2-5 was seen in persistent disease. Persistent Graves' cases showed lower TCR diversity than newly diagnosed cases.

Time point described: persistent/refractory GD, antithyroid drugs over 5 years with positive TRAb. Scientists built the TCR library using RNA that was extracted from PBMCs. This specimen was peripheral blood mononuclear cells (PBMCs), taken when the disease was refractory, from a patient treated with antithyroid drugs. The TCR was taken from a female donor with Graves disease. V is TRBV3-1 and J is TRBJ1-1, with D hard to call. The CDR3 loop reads CASSRIPGITEAFF. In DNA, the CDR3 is TGTGCCAGCAGCCGGATACCTGGGATCACTGAAGCTTTCTTT.